This T cell receptor (beta chain) appears in the sequencing data of a study of early stage breast cancer tumors. Study context: Among around twelve ER+/PR+/HER2- tumors, eight were ductal, four lobular.

The CDR3 length is 19 residues. The V gene's germline CDR1 is SGHVS and CDR2 FNYEAQ. J was trimmed by 0 bases and V by 5 bases; bases with no gene match: 13. As for this clone: No antigen is known for it.

The method was immunoSEQ multiplex PCR; TCRdb's version includes in-frame clones alone and lacks a portion of them. The sample records 25,000 to 35,000 clones, roughly two thirds being singletons. Study-level findings and limits: Unsorted bulk genomic DNA sequencing lacked pairing and functional marker data. In most of the 16 patients, blood comparison separated tumor from normal breast.

The clonotype originates from a person aged 45-65 years with breast cancer. Sample: blood. The gene calls are TRBV7-6 and TRBJ1-3; TRBD1 matches at 10 bases. CDR3 nucleotide sequence: TGTGCCAGCAGCCCCAGACAGGGGGCACGTACCCACTCTGGAAACACCATATATTTT. Translation: CASSPRQGARTHSGNTIYF.